This is a list of T cell receptor beta chains from one sample in a study of blood T cell repertoires in COVID-19. Sequencing was performed with immunoSEQ multiplex PCR; in TCRdb, only in-frame clones are kept and a portion is missing. The table lists 450,000 to 500,000 clones, more than 85% of them singletons. The sample comprised PBMCs or T cells enriched from blood (not recorded which). These receptors originate from a woman aged 55 to 70 who had recovered from COVID-19. Each CDR3 is given with its conserved first and last residue. The D gene is left open where the match is weak. Not all rows give a size; the values are once, few, many and, for expanded clones, a class.

cdr3_nt | cdr3_aa | v_call | d_call | j_call | clone_size
TGTGCCAGCAGTAATCGACAGGTTGCAACTAATGAAAAACTGTTTTTT | CASSNRQVATNEKLFF | TRBV2 | . | TRBJ1-4 | .
TGTGCCAGCAGTTGGGGGACAGGGTCTGGAAACACCATATATTTT | CASSWGTGSGNTIYF | TRBV6-5 | TRBD1 | TRBJ1-3 | .
TGTGCCAGCAGCCTTAGCGGAAGCACAGATACGCAGTATTTT | CASSLSGSTDTQYF | TRBV3-1/TRBV3-2 | . | TRBJ2-3 | once
TGTGCCGGGGGGACAGGATGGTCACCCCTCCACTTT | CAGGTGWSPLHF | TRBV30 | TRBD1 | TRBJ1-6 | .
TGTGCCAGCAGCTTAGCTCAGGGACAGGGAGCCCAGTACTTC | CASSLAQGQGAQYF | TRBV7-8 | TRBD1 | TRBJ2-7 | few
TGTGCCAGCAGCCCCGGAGCGGGGGGGGGCACAGATACGCAGTATTTT | CASSPGAGGGTDTQYF | TRBV7-6 | TRBD2 | TRBJ2-3 | .
TGTGCCAGCAGCGCAGAACAGGGGAGGTATGGCTACACCTTC | CASSAEQGRYGYTF | TRBV9 | TRBD1 | TRBJ1-2 | .
TGTGCCAGCAGTTTACAGGGGGGTGAAGCTTTCTTT | CASSLQGGEAFF | TRBV6-5 | TRBD1 | TRBJ1-1 | .
TGTGCCAGCAGCCCGGACAGGGGGAGGGATACGCAGTATTTT | CASSPDRGRDTQYF | TRBV2 | TRBD1 | TRBJ2-3 | .
TGTGCCAGCACCCGTTCAGACGGACAGGGAGGGGACACTGAAGCTTTCTTT | CASTRSDGQGGDTEAFF | TRBV2 | TRBD1 | TRBJ1-1 | .
TGTGCCACCCGATGGCAGGCTAACACTGAAGCTTTCTTT | CATRWQANTEAFF | TRBV19 | . | TRBJ1-1 | .
TGCGCCAGCAGTGGCGGGGGCCAAGAGACCCAGTACTTC | CASSGGGQETQYF | TRBV10-1 | TRBD2 | TRBJ2-5 | few
TGTGCCAGCAGCGCCTCTCCTAGCGGGGGGGCCCCCTACAATGAGCAGTTCTTC | CASSASPSGGAPYNEQFF | TRBV9 | TRBD2 | TRBJ2-1 | .
TGCGCCAGCAGCTCAGCGGGGGATAATGAAAAACTGTTTTTT | CASSSAGDNEKLFF | TRBV5-1 | . | TRBJ1-4 | .
TGCGCCAGCAGCTGGGACAGGGCGGACTATGGCTACACCTTC | CASSWDRADYGYTF | TRBV5-1 | TRBD1 | TRBJ1-2 | .
TGCGCCAGCAGCCCCCTGAACAGAAACACCGGGGAGCTGTTTTTT | CASSPLNRNTGELFF | TRBV4-1 | . | TRBJ2-2 | .
TGTGCCAGCTCACCTCGGACAGGGAAACTTGCTAACTATGGCTACACCTTC | CASSPRTGKLANYGYTF | TRBV18 | TRBD1 | TRBJ1-2 | .
TGTGCCAGCAGCGAATCCGAATGGAGGACGACAGGGCGGTCACCCCTCCACTTT | CASSESEWRTTGRSPLHF | TRBV9 | TRBD1 | TRBJ1-6 | .
TGTGCCAGCAGCTTAGGTATGGCGGGGTCTATGAATGAGCAGTTCTTC | CASSLGMAGSMNEQFF | TRBV11-2 | . | TRBJ2-1 | .
TGTGCCAGTAGAAGCGCGGAGAACACTGAAGCTTTCTTT | CASRSAENTEAFF | TRBV19 | . | TRBJ1-1 | .
TGTGCCAGCAGCCCCGCGACAGGGGGTTACGGAAACACCATATATTTT | CASSPATGGYGNTIYF | TRBV5-6 | TRBD1 | TRBJ1-3 | .
TGTGCCAGCAGTTTAAACAGGGTGGGAGAAAAACTGTTTTTT | CASSLNRVGEKLFF | TRBV28 | . | TRBJ1-4 | .
TGTGCCAGCAGCGCAGGACAGCACAATCAGCCCCAGCATTTT | CASSAGQHNQPQHF | TRBV9 | . | TRBJ1-5 | once
TGTGCCAGCTCCCCTCGATTGGCCTCTGGAAACACCATATATTTT | CASSPRLASGNTIYF | TRBV9 | . | TRBJ1-3 | .
TGTGCCAGTGGTCGGGGCTACGAGCAGTACTTC | CASGRGYEQYF | TRBV3-1/TRBV3-2 | . | TRBJ2-7 | few
TGTGCCAGCAGTTTCGACAGGACCGGGTTGGGCGCTTTCTTT | CASSFDRTGLGAFF | TRBV27 | . | TRBJ1-1 | .
TGTGCCAGCAGTTACACTTCGGGAGGTAGTTATGGCTACACCTTC | CASSYTSGGSYGYTF | TRBV6-5 | . | TRBJ1-2 | .
TGTGCCAGTAGTATGGACAGGGCCTATGGCTACACCTTC | CASSMDRAYGYTF | TRBV19 | TRBD1 | TRBJ1-2 | .
TGTGCCAGCTCACAAAGCGCAGGGGCCACGATTGTCCAAGAGACCCAGTACTTC | CASSQSAGATIVQETQYF | TRBV18 | . | TRBJ2-5 | .
TGTGCCAGCACCTGGACAGGGGGTGTTTCAGATACGCAGTATTTT | CASTWTGGVSDTQYF | TRBV6-5 | TRBD1 | TRBJ2-3 | .
TGTGCCAGCAGCTTGGACAGGGGGAGGATGAGGGCTTTCTTT | CASSLDRGRMRAFF | TRBV5-7 | TRBD1 | TRBJ1-1 | .
TGTGCCAGCAGCCTTCATACAGGGGGAACTGAAGCTTTCTTT | CASSLHTGGTEAFF | TRBV14 | TRBD1 | TRBJ1-1 | .
TGTGCCACCAGTGAAATAATTAGCGGGGGTTGGTTCTTC | CATSEIISGGWFF | TRBV24-1 | TRBD2 | TRBJ2-1 | .
TGTGCCAGCAGCTTGGGGGGCCTCGGCTACACCTTC | CASSLGGLGYTF | TRBV5-4 | . | TRBJ1-2 | .
TGCAGCGTTCAACAGGGGACCGGGGAGCTGTTTTTT | CSVQQGTGELFF | TRBV29-1 | TRBD1 | TRBJ2-2 | .
TGTGCCAGCAGCTTAGTGGGGACAGTGAGCAATCAGCCCCAGCATTTT | CASSLVGTVSNQPQHF | TRBV7-2 | TRBD1 | TRBJ1-5 | .
TGCGCCAGCAGCCGGACTAGCGGGGAACAAGAGACCCAGTACTTC | CASSRTSGEQETQYF | TRBV4-1 | TRBD2 | TRBJ2-5 | .
TGTGCCAGTAGTACCCAGACCCTTGGGGCCGACAGGGCGGACTATGGCTACACCTTC | CASSTQTLGADRADYGYTF | TRBV19 | TRBD1 | TRBJ1-2 | once
TGTGCCAGTAGTATAGCCTCTAATCAGCCCCAGCATTTT | CASSIASNQPQHF | TRBV19 | . | TRBJ1-5 | .
TGTGCCAGCGGATACCGCGCGGCTTACTATGGCTACACCTTC | CASGYRAAYYGYTF | TRBV27 | . | TRBJ1-2 | few
TGTGCCAGCAGCTTCGGACAGGGGGGCGGGGAGCTGTTTTTT | CASSFGQGGGELFF | TRBV13 | TRBD1 | TRBJ2-2 | .
TGTGCCAGCAGCGTAGCCGGGACAGGGAGTGAAAAACTGTTTTTT | CASSVAGTGSEKLFF | TRBV9 | TRBD1 | TRBJ1-4 | .
TGTGCCAGCAACCGACAGGGATGGGGCTACACCTTC | CASNRQGWGYTF | TRBV9 | TRBD1 | TRBJ1-2 | once
TGTGCCATCAGTCCAGGGGTCAACGGGGCCAACGTCCTGACTTTC | CAISPGVNGANVLTF | TRBV10-3 | . | TRBJ2-6 | .
TGTGCCAGCAGTTACCTCGTCACCGGGGAGCTGTTTTTT | CASSYLVTGELFF | TRBV6-5 | . | TRBJ2-2 | .
TGTGCCTGGAGGACTAGCGGGGGGTCGAACACCGGGGAGCTGTTTTTT | CAWRTSGGSNTGELFF | TRBV30 | TRBD2 | TRBJ2-2 | .
TGTGCTAGTGGTAACGGACAGGGCTCTGGAAACACCATATATTTT | CASGNGQGSGNTIYF | TRBV12-5 | TRBD1 | TRBJ1-3 | .
TGTGCCAGCAGCCCGCGGGCCAAAAACATTCAGTACTTC | CASSPRAKNIQYF | TRBV3-1/TRBV3-2 | . | TRBJ2-4 | .
TGTGCTAGTGGTTTGGTACGGTACGGTGGGGGGGACGAAAAACTGTTTTTT | CASGLVRYGGGDEKLFF | TRBV12-5 | . | TRBJ1-4 | .
TGTGCCAGCAGTTTGAGCAGGGGGCGAGGCTACACCTTC | CASSLSRGRGYTF | TRBV12-3/TRBV12-4 | TRBD1 | TRBJ1-2 | .